The 27 T cell receptor beta chains presented below share a single source sample, sequenced in a study of cytomegalovirus exposure and HLA in healthy donors. Primers included in the PCR were 60 Vbeta and 13 Jbeta primers. TCRdb's copy holds only in-frame clones and misses some; the assay was immunoSEQ multiplex PCR. This sample has under 200,000 clones, with about four fifths found just once. Sequenced material: PBMCs. These receptors all stem from a male donor in good health and CMV-seronegative.

This clone occurred a few times. The chain employs TRBV7-2 and TRBJ1-2; D not certain. The CDR3 sequence is 15 residues long. V was clipped by 1 base and J by 7 bases, with 16 bases between them. Per the germline V gene, CDR1 is SGHTA and CDR2 is FQGNSA. The CDR3 DNA sequence: TGTGCCAGCAGCTTAGGACTTAGGCCAGCTATTGGCTACACCTTC. Its protein product is CASSLGLRPAIGYTF. The entire variable domain, with the rest obtained from reference TRBV7-2 and TRBJ1-2, is as follows: GAGVSQSPSNKVTEKGKDVELRCDPISGHTALYWYRQSLGQGLEFLIYFQGNSAPDKSGLPSDRFSAERTGGSVSTLTIQRTQQEDSAVYLCASSLGLRPAIGYTFGSGTRLTVV.

The gene calls are TRBV30 and TRBJ1-5, with D tentatively TRBD1 (5 bases). CDR1 and CDR2 (germline): GTSNPN, SVGIG (reference sequence). The CDR3 extends over 13 amino acids. The V end lost 0 bases, the J end lost 3 bases, and 6 bases lay between the germline ends. The CDR3 DNA sequence: TGTGCCTGGAGTGTAGGGGTCAATCAGCCCCAGCATTTT. This encodes CAWSVGVNQPQHF.

The chain is built from TRBV7-9 and TRBJ1-2; D remains unclear. The germline gives CDR1 SEHNR, CDR2 FQNEAQ (reference sequence). V dropped 1 base and J dropped 4 bases, with 13 bases sitting between them. The CDR3 has 15 amino acids. In DNA form, the CDR3 reads TGTGCCAGCAGCTTAGAGCCGGACTCCTTCTATGGCTACACCTTC. Protein sequence: CASSLEPDSFYGYTF.

The rearrangement uses TRBV19 and TRBJ2-3, with 8 bases identical to TRBD1. CDR3 size: 15 residues. Germline V lookup: CDR1 LNHDA, CDR2 SQIVND (reference sequence). J gave up 0 bases and V 9 bases, and 8 bases lay outside the gene matches. CDR3 sequence reads: CASSGQGASTDTQYF. Written as DNA, the CDR3 is TGTGCCAGCTCCGGCCAGGGGGCAAGCACAGATACGCAGTATTTT.

The V call is TRBV2, the J call TRBJ2-1; TRBD2 agrees at 8 bases. J lost 5 bases, V lost 4 bases, and 13 bases had no gene match. This CDR3 is 17 amino acids long. CDR1 is SNHLY and CDR2 is FYNNEI in the germline V gene. CDR3 residues: CASSATETSAYDNEQFF. The CDR3, as DNA: TGTGCCAGCAGTGCCACTGAGACTAGCGCGTACGACAATGAGCAGTTCTTC.

This clone was seen only once. This sequence joins TRBV6-5 and TRBJ2-7; 7 nucleotides align to TRBD2. The V gene's germline CDR1 is MNHEY and CDR2 SVGAGI. Trimming removed 7 bases from V and 6 bases from J; junction bases left unmatched: 12. There are 14 residues in the CDR3. The CDR3 bases are TGTGCCAGCACGGCAGTGAAGGGCGGGGGCGAGCAGTACTTC. This gives the protein CASTAVKGGGEQYF.

This clone turned up a few times. The chain has TRBV5-1 and TRBJ2-1, with 8 bases aligning to TRBD1. The CDR3 is 18 amino acids. After removal of 5 bases from V and 5 bases from J, the junction contained 18 bases not matched to a gene. The germline V gene encodes CDR1 SGHRS and CDR2 YFSETQ. CDR3 loop: CASSSRLLQGEPNNEQFF. The CDR3 DNA reads TGCGCCAGCAGTTCCCGGCTCTTACAGGGGGAACCCAACAATGAGCAGTTCTTC. Filled out from reference TRBV5-1 and TRBJ2-1, the complete variable domain reads KAGVTQTPRYLIKTRGQQVTLSCSPISGHRSVSWYQQTPGQGLQFLFEYFSETQRNKGNFPGRFSGRQFSNSRSEMNVSTLELGDSALYLCASSSRLLQGEPNNEQFFGPGTRLTVL.

The chain uses TRBV19 and TRBJ1-2; 9 positions agree with TRBD1. The CDR3 sequence is 16 residues long. Germline values: CDR1 LNHDA, CDR2 SQIVND (reference sequence). The V gene end was trimmed by 7 bases and the J gene end by 5 bases; junction bases not matched to a gene: 14. The CDR3 DNA reads TGTGCCAGTACTCCTGGGACCGGGACAGGGCTTTATGGCTACACCTTC. Residues: CASTPGTGTGLYGYTF.

V is TRBV30 and J is TRBJ1-1; 7 bases agree with TRBD1. After removal of 2 bases from V and 7 bases from J, the junction contained 7 bases not matched to a gene. Germline V gives CDR1 GTSNPN, CDR2 SVGIG (reference sequence). The CDR3 consists of 13 residues. The CDR3 bases are TGTGCCTGGAGTTTAGGGGGCTTTGGTGAAGCTTTCTTT. Its translation is CAWSLGGFGEAFF.

The chain has TRBV6-5 and TRBJ2-2; maybe TRBD2 (6 bases). Germline loops: CDR1 MNHEY, CDR2 SVGAGI. V lost 1 base and J lost 2, with 11 bases in between. The CDR3 totals 16 residues. The CDR3 loop reads CASSYLGLQNTGELFF. The CDR3 DNA reads as TGTGCCAGCAGTTACTTGGGACTGCAAAACACCGGGGAGCTGTTTTTT.

The chain is built from TRBV29-1 and TRBJ1-2; D not resolved. Germline loops: CDR1 SQVTM, CDR2 ANQGSEA. The V and J ends lost 6 bases and 6 bases respectively, with 14 bases between them. The CDR3 has 12 residues. CDR3 in amino acids: CSVGGEEDGYTF. For the CDR3, the DNA is TGCAGCGTGGGCGGGGAAGAGGATGGCTACACCTTC.

V usage is TRBV5-6 and J usage is TRBJ2-7; D not resolved. Per germline, CDR1 SGHDT and CDR2 YYEEEE. V lost 4 bases and J 9 bases, leaving 17 bases between the germline ends. The CDR3 covers 13 residues. Here the CDR3 reads CASSPGSDPGQYF. In DNA form, the CDR3 reads TGTGCCAGCAGCCCCGGGTCAGACCCCGGGCAGTACTTC.

The V and J genes are TRBV11-3 and TRBJ2-2; D is possibly TRBD1 (6 bases). Germline V CDR1 and CDR2: SGHNT, YENEEA. This CDR3 is built from 14 residues. Trimming shortened V by 6 bases and J by 4 bases, and 12 bases separated the two germline ends. CDR3 sequence: CASSSRQATGELFF. The CDR3 nucleotides read TGTGCCAGCAGTTCGAGACAGGCCACCGGGGAGCTGTTTTTT.

V usage is TRBV7-2 and J usage is TRBJ2-7; TRBD2 matches 11 bases. Germline lookup yields CDR1 SGHTA and CDR2 FQGNSA. The CDR3 is made up of 16 amino acids. Trimming removed 5 bases from V and 2 bases from J; junction bases left unmatched: 8. This CDR3 reads CASSPQIAGGPYEQYF. In nucleotides, the CDR3 is TGTGCCAGCAGCCCACAAATAGCGGGAGGGCCCTACGAGCAGTACTTC.

On this clone: The sample carries other DNA sequences with the same CDR3. The chain joins TRBV29-1 to TRBJ2-5, with TRBD1 as a possible D gene (6 bases). Trimming cost V 6 bases and J 2 bases, with 7 bases left between them. The CDR3 runs 11 residues. The germline CDR1 and CDR2 sequences are SQVTM and ANQGSEA. CDR3 amino acids: CSVGQQETQYF. CDR3 in DNA: TGCAGCGTGGGACAACAAGAGACCCAGTACTTC.

This clone was counted between two and nine times. CDR3 sequence reads: CAWSDGVEDTQYF. The DNA for the CDR3 is TGTGCCTGGAGTGATGGAGTGGAAGATACGCAGTATTTT. V gene TRBV30 combines with J gene TRBJ2-3; D is ambiguous. CDR1 is GTSNPN and CDR2 is SVGIG in the germline V gene (reference sequence). This CDR3 has 13 residues. The germline V and J ends were trimmed by 1 base and 5 bases, with 10 bases remaining between them. Using reference TRBV30 and TRBJ2-3 for the parts outside the CDR3, the full variable domain is SQTIHQWPATLVQPVGSPLSLECTVEGTSNPNLYWYRQAAGRGLQLLFYSVGIGQISSEVPQNLSASRPQDRQFILSSKKLLLSDSGFYLCAWSDGVEDTQYFGPGTRLTVL.

The V gene is TRBV9, the J gene TRBJ1-3; weak D call: TRBD1 (6 bases). Germline CDR1 and CDR2: SGDLS and YYNGEE. V was pared by 5 bases and J by 0 bases, with 15 bases between. The CDR3 consists of 16 residues. The CDR3 DNA follows: TGTGCCAGCAGTAAAGGACAGTCTCCCTCTGGAAACACCATATATTTT. Its translation is CASSKGQSPSGNTIYF.

This clone was counted a single time. This chain links TRBV9 with TRBJ2-7; D possibly corresponds to TRBD2 (5 bases). The CDR3 consists of 15 residues. Per germline, CDR1 SGDLS and CDR2 YYNGEE. Trimming removed 4 bases from V and 0 bases from J, with 14 bases in between. CDR3: CASSFLPGTSYEQYF. The CDR3 DNA reads as TGTGCCAGCAGCTTTTTGCCGGGAACCTCCTACGAGCAGTACTTC.

V usage is TRBV18 and J usage is TRBJ2-1; weak D call: TRBD2 (6 bases). CDR3 size: 19 residues. CDR1 KGHSH and CDR2 LQKENI come from the germline V gene. Trimming cost V 1 base and J 4 bases, with 23 bases left between them. This CDR3 reads CASSPRLPILARFYNEQFF. The CDR3 DNA is TGTGCCAGCTCACCACGTTTACCGATCCTAGCGAGATTTTACAATGAGCAGTTCTTC.

This sequence joins TRBV5-1 and TRBJ2-5, with 12 bases aligning to TRBD2. Unmatched junction bases numbered 4, after V lost 4 bases and J lost 0 bases. CDR1 is SGHRS, CDR2 YFSETQ, per germline. This CDR3 is built from 16 residues. As DNA, the CDR3 is TGCGCCAGCAGCAGAAGACTAGCGGGAGACCAAGAGACCCAGTACTTC. Its protein product is CASSRRLAGDQETQYF.

This CDR3 reads CASSVGLTFEQYF. CDR3 nucleotide sequence: TGTGCCAGTAGTGTGGGACTAACTTTCGAGCAGTACTTC. The chain combines TRBV19 with TRBJ2-5; TRBD2 aligns across 7 bases. The DNA end lines up better with TRBJ2-7; the J call may be wrong. The CDR3 consists of 13 residues. Germline-derived CDR1 and CDR2 are LNHDA and SQIVND (reference sequence).

The gene calls are TRBV19 and TRBJ2-7, with 8 nucleotides matching TRBD1. Germline-derived CDR1 and CDR2 are LNHDA and SQIVND (reference sequence). Losses at the gene ends were 1 base for V and 5 bases for J; bases not matched to a gene: 10. The CDR3 totals 16 residues. CDR3 in amino acids: CASSIVSGTGVNEQYF. CDR3 bases: TGTGCCAGTAGTATAGTCTCGGGGACAGGAGTCAACGAGCAGTACTTC.

This clone has only one observation. V is TRBV9 and J is TRBJ1-3, with a weak D call TRBD1 (5 bases). Germline loops: CDR1 SGDLS, CDR2 YYNGEE. The CDR3 contains 16 residues. V gave up 4 bases and J gave up 2 bases, with 16 bases separating them. This CDR3 is CASSPTEGLPGNTIYF. The CDR3 DNA sequence: TGTGCCAGCAGCCCGACCGAGGGACTACCTGGAAACACCATATATTTT.

This chain joins TRBV4-1 and TRBJ1-2; D is possibly TRBD1 (6 bases). V lost 0 bases, J lost 4 bases, and 12 bases lay in between. Germline lookup yields CDR1 MGHRA and CDR2 YSYEKL. This CDR3 spans 15 amino acids. CDR3 protein: CASSQEATGFYGYTF. For the CDR3, the DNA is TGCGCCAGCAGCCAAGAGGCCACAGGGTTCTATGGCTACACCTTC.

The J gene is TRBJ1-2, the V gene TRBV5-1; D possibly corresponds to TRBD1 (6 bases). V lost 6 bases to trimming and J lost 8 bases, with 17 bases between them. This CDR3 comprises 13 residues. Germline V gene sequence: CDR1 SGHRS, CDR2 YFSETQ. CDR3 coding DNA: TGCGCCAGCAAGGGGGGGGTAGAAGGAGGCTACACCTTC. This gives the protein CASKGGVEGGYTF.

A single count supports this clone. The chain is built from TRBV14 and TRBJ2-3, with D possibly matching TRBD2 (6 bases). CDR1 SGHDN and CDR2 FVKESK come from the germline V gene. The CDR3 runs to 14 residues. Trimming removed 1 base at V and 7 bases at J, with 12 bases between. The CDR3, as DNA: TGTGCCAGCAGCCAAGGGGGACTGGAGAATACGCAGTATTTT. The encoded protein is CASSQGGLENTQYF.

The chain combines TRBV5-1 with TRBJ2-5; the D is unclear. With the DNA end fitting TRBJ2-7 better, the J assignment may be wrong. The V gene's germline CDR1 is SGHRS and CDR2 YFSETQ. The CDR3 is 12 residues long. For the CDR3, the DNA is TGCGCCAGCAGCACCAATCTATACGAGCAGTACTTC. It translates to CASSTNLYEQYF.